This T cell receptor beta chain originates from a study of cytomegalovirus exposure and HLA in healthy donors. Whole-study results and caveats: Later analysis revealed greater clonal expansion in HLA-associated TCR beta chains than in equally common others. The number of N-insertions in an Asian-associated ancestry cluster was reportedly below the roughly 660-donor mean in a later analysis. In vitro checks showed that a few CMV-associated chains really do target CMV antigens.

The PCR employed 60 Vbeta primers together with 13 Jbeta primers. The assay was immunoSEQ multiplex PCR, and TCRdb's table has in-frame clones only and misses some. The data show 210,000 or so clones, approximately 82% seen once. Donors were nominally healthy when sampled, though unrecorded immune exposures were likely. Notes on this clone: The antigen remains unidentified.

The specimen sequenced was PBMCs. The source of this sequence is a man aged 18-30 years in good health and CMV-seronegative.

The CDR3 loop reads CASSLETGRNTEAFF. CDR3 coding DNA: TGTGCCAGCAGCTTAGAGACAGGACGGAACACTGAAGCTTTCTTT. The rearrangement uses TRBV7-9 and TRBJ1-1, with D possibly TRBD1 on 6 matching bases. Germline V gives CDR1 SEHNR, CDR2 FQNEAQ (reference sequence). This CDR3 contains 15 residues. The V gene lost 1 base and the J gene lost 1 base, with 10 bases spanning the gap. The full variable domain, rest sourced from reference TRBV7-9 and TRBJ1-1, is DTGVSQNPRHKITKRGQNVTFRCDPISEHNRLYWYRQTLGQGPEFLTYFQNEAQLEKSRLLSDRFSAERPKGSFSTLEIQRTEQGDSAMYLCASSLETGRNTEAFFGQGTRLTVV.